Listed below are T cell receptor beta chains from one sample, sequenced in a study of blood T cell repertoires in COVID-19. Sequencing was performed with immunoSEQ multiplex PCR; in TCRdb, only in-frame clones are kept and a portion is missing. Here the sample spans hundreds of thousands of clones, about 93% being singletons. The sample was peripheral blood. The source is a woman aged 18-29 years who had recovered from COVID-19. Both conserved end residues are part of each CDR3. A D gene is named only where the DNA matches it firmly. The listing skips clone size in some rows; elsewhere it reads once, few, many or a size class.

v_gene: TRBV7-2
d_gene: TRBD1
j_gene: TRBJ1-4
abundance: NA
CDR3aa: CASSPYRGRKLFF
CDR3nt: TGTGCCAGCAGCCCTTATAGGGGGCGGAAACTGTTTTTT

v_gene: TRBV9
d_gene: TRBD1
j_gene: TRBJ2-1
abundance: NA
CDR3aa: CASSASTGHYNEQFF
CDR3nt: TGTGCCAGCAGCGCGTCGACAGGGCACTACAATGAGCAGTTCTTC

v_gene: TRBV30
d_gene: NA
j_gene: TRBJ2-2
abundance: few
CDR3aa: CASAGTTNTGELFF
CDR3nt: TGTGCATCCGCCGGGACAACCAACACCGGGGAGCTGTTTTTT

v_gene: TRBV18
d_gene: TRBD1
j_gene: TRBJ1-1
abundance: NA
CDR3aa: CASSPPSAGGNTEAFF
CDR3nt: TGTGCCAGCTCACCACCGTCCGCAGGGGGGAACACTGAAGCTTTCTTT

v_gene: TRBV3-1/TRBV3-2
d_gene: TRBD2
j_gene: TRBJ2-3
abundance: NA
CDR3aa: CASSYGTSESTDTQYF
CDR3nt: TGTGCCAGCAGTTACGGGACTAGCGAGAGCACAGATACGCAGTATTTT

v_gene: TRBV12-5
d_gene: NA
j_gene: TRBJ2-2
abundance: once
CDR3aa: CASGLPRTVRMNTGELFF
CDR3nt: TGTGCTAGTGGTTTGCCCCGGACAGTAAGAATGAACACCGGGGAGCTGTTTTTT

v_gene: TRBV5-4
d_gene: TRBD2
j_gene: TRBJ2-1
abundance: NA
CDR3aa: CASSDSGRAFFNEQFF
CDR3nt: TGTGCCAGCAGTGATAGCGGGAGGGCCTTTTTCAATGAGCAGTTCTTC

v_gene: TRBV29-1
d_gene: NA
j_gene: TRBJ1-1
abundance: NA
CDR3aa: CSARREAGTAEAFF
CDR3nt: TGCAGCGCCAGGAGGGAAGCAGGGACGGCTGAAGCTTTCTTT

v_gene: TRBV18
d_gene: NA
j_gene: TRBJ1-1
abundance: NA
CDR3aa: CASSSRDTVEAFF
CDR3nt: TGTGCCAGCTCATCTCGTGACACGGTTGAAGCTTTCTTT

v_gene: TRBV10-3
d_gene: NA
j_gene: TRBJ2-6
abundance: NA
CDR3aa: CAISALATISGANVLTF
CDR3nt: TGTGCCATCAGTGCCTTGGCCACCATCTCTGGGGCCAACGTCCTGACTTTC

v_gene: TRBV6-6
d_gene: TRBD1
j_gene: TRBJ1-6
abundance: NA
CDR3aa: CASSGTGGSPLHF
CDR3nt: TGTGCCAGCAGCGGGACAGGGGGTTCACCCCTCCACTTT

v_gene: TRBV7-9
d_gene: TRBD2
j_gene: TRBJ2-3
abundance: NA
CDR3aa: CASSPPGTSILQQYF
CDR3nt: TGTGCCAGCAGCCCGCCCGGGACTAGCATCCTTCAGCAGTATTTT

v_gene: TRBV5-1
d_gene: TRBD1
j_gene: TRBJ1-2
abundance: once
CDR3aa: CASSAGTGDYGYTF
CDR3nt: TGCGCCAGCAGCGCGGGGACAGGGGACTATGGCTACACCTTC

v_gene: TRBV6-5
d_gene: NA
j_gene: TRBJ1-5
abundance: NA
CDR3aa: CADDGGNQPQHF
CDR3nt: TGTGCCGATGACGGGGGGAATCAGCCCCAGCATTTT

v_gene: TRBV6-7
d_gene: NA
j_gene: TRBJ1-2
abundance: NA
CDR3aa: CASSYSITTLRGYGYTF
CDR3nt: TGTGCCAGCAGTTACTCGATCACCACCCTGAGAGGCTATGGCTACACCTTC

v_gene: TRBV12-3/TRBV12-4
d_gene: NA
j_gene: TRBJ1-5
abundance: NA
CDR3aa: CASSLTASEPQHF
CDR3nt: TGTGCCAGCAGTTTGACAGCGAGCGAGCCCCAGCATTTT

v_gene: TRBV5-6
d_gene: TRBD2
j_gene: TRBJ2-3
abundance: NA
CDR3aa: CASGLAGVTVGDTQYF
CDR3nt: TGTGCCAGTGGACTAGCGGGAGTGACCGTTGGAGATACGCAGTATTTT